These T cell receptor beta chains were read from a single sample in a study of blood T cells in healthy people across ages. TCRdb used MiXCR to reprocess the 5' RACE reads, holding one entry per CDR3 protein. The table has roughly 800,000 distinct CDR3 sequences, nearly 60% seen once. The source material was blood. Every receptor here comes from a man under 40 in good health. CDR3s include the opening cysteine and the closing phenylalanine or tryptophan. The D gene is left open where the match is weak. Expanded clones are given a class, and other clones once, few, many or no size at all.

d_call j_call v_call clone_size cdr3_aa cdr3_nt
- TRBJ2-5 TRBV2 - CASYGPSAGETQYF TGTGCCAGCTATGGACCCTCGGCGGGAGAGACCCAGTACTTC
TRBD2 TRBJ2-3 TRBV2 - CASTLADTQYF TGTGCCAGCACTCTAGCGGACACGCAGTATTTT
TRBD2 TRBJ2-1 TRBV20-1 - CSAPPLAGRYNEQFF TGCAGTGCCCCCCCTCTAGCGGGAAGATACAATGAGCAGTTCTTC
TRBD2 TRBJ2-5 TRBV7-9 - CANSARGGGYNEQYF TGTGCCAACAGCGCCCGCGGGGGGGGGTACAATGAGCAGTACTTC
- TRBJ1-5 TRBV20-1 - CSARDLISNQPQHF TGCAGTGCTAGAGACCTAATTAGCAATCAGCCCCAGCATTTT
TRBD1 TRBJ2-2 TRBV7-6 many CASSGTGANTGELFF TGTGCCAGCAGTGGGACAGGGGCGAACACCGGGGAGCTGTTTTTT
- TRBJ2-5 TRBV6-6 - CASSSPPETQYF TGTGCCAGCAGCTCCCCCCCGGAGACCCAGTACTTC
- TRBJ2-5 TRBV20-1 - CSAIRGLGETQYF TGCAGTGCTATACGGGGGCTGGGGGAGACCCAGTACTTC
TRBD2 TRBJ2-1 TRBV6-1 - CASSDAGTSAHRINEQFF TGTGCCAGCAGTGACGCGGGGACTAGCGCACACCGAATAAATGAGCAGTTCTTC
TRBD1 TRBJ2-7 TRBV20-1 - CSASTGVTYEQYF TGCAGTGCTAGCACAGGGGTGACCTACGAGCAGTACTTC
- TRBJ2-5 TRBV20-1 few CSARYVETQYF TGCAGTGCTAGATATGTAGAGACCCAGTACTTC
- TRBJ2-7 TRBV20-1 few CSARDDLADLSYEQYF TGCAGTGCTAGAGATGATCTGGCGGACCTCTCCTACGAGCAGTACTTC
TRBD1 TRBJ2-5 TRBV29-1 few CSARTGEAGETQYF TGCAGCGCGAGGACAGGAGAGGCGGGCGAGACCCAGTACTTC
- TRBJ1-2 TRBV6-4 - CASSDSLGYTF TGTGCCAGCAGTGACTCTCTTGGCTACACCTTC
TRBD1 TRBJ1-5 TRBV20-1 - CSARTGGGNQPQHF TGCAGTGCCCGGACAGGGGGCGGCAATCAGCCCCAGCATTTT
TRBD2 TRBJ2-1 TRBV6-2/TRBV6-3 - CASSPLWTSGAYNEQFF TGTGCCAGCAGCCCACTCTGGACTAGCGGGGCCTACAATGAGCAGTTCTTC
- TRBJ2-6 TRBV5-1 - CASSLVGGGSGANVLTF TGCGCCAGCAGCTTGGTTGGGGGTGGCTCTGGGGCCAACGTCCTGACTTTC
TRBD1 TRBJ2-7 TRBV20-1 few CSAKPGQGTYEQYF TGCAGTGCTAAGCCGGGACAGGGGACCTACGAGCAGTACTTC
TRBD1 TRBJ1-4 TRBV9 - CASSVRTGEKLFF TGTGCCAGCAGCGTACGGACAGGTGAAAAACTGTTTTTT
- TRBJ2-7 TRBV14 - CASSQRTGTGAYEQYF TGTGCCAGCAGCCAAAGAACCGGGACTGGGGCCTACGAGCAGTACTTC
- TRBJ1-1 TRBV5-6 - CASTLRGPMNTEAFF TGTGCCAGCACCCTCCGCGGACCCATGAACACTGAAGCTTTCTTT
TRBD2 TRBJ2-7 TRBV7-2 once CASSLSVAGALSSYEQYF TGTGCCAGCAGCTTAAGTGTAGCGGGGGCTTTAAGCTCCTACGAGCAGTACTTC
TRBD1 TRBJ2-7 TRBV27 - CASSLSGTGTSLEQYF TGTGCCAGCAGTTTGTCCGGGACAGGGACATCTCTCGAGCAGTACTTC
- TRBJ1-2 TRBV27 few CASSGYGTYGYTF TGTGCCAGCAGTGGGTACGGAACCTATGGCTACACCTTC
TRBD2 TRBJ2-5 TRBV10-3 - CAISRTGTSGAETQYF TGTGCCATCAGTAGAACCGGGACTAGCGGGGCAGAGACCCAGTACTTC
- TRBJ1-2 TRBV30 - CAWSLTNYGYTF TGTGCCTGGAGTCTTACTAACTATGGCTACACCTTC
- TRBJ2-4 TRBV12-3/TRBV12-4 - CASSTARIAKNIQYF TGTGCCAGCAGCACCGCCCGGATAGCCAAAAACATTCAGTACTTC
TRBD1 TRBJ2-1 TRBV20-1 - CSARAPPGQQPRSYNEQFF TGCAGTGCTAGAGCACCCCCGGGACAGCAACCTCGCTCCTACAATGAGCAGTTCTTC
TRBD1 TRBJ1-2 TRBV12-3/TRBV12-4 - CAVQGARGYTF TGTGCGGTACAGGGGGCGCGTGGCTACACCTTC
TRBD2 TRBJ2-7 TRBV20-1 few CSAAGTSTRRSTYEQYF TGCAGTGCAGCCGGGACTAGCACCCGGAGGTCAACCTACGAGCAGTACTTC
TRBD1 TRBJ1-2 TRBV29-1 few CSVAQGASNYGYTF TGCAGCGTTGCCCAGGGGGCGTCTAACTATGGCTACACCTTC
TRBD2 TRBJ2-5 TRBV7-2 - CASSVPGLGQETQYF TGTGCCAGCAGCGTACCGGGACTAGGACAAGAGACCCAGTACTTC
- TRBJ2-7 TRBV12-3/TRBV12-4 - CASSFRRAPSWEQYF TGTGCCAGCAGTTTTCGGAGAGCGCCTTCTTGGGAGCAGTACTTC
- TRBJ2-1 TRBV11-1 - CASSLVGGGINNEQFF TGTGCCAGCAGCCTTGTGGGTGGCGGTATCAACAATGAGCAGTTCTTC
- TRBJ1-2 TRBV5-1 few CASSWTQGARGYTF TGCGCCAGCAGTTGGACGCAGGGCGCGAGAGGCTACACCTTC
TRBD1 TRBJ2-7 TRBV29-1 - CSVAAGTVYEQYF TGCAGCGTGGCAGCCGGGACAGTCTACGAGCAGTACTTC
- TRBJ2-7 TRBV20-1 - CSASRDNYEQYF TGCAGTGCTAGCAGGGACAACTACGAGCAGTACTTC
- TRBJ1-1 TRBV28 - CASSLSWELMNTEAFF TGTGCCAGCAGTTTAAGTTGGGAGTTAATGAACACTGAAGCTTTCTTT
- TRBJ2-6 TRBV5-1 - CASSLQGGANVLTF TGCGCCAGCAGCCTTCAAGGCGGGGCCAACGTCCTGACTTTC
TRBD1 TRBJ2-7 TRBV20-1 - CSATPGTGAYEQYF TGCAGTGCCACACCCGGGACAGGGGCCTACGAGCAGTACTTC
- TRBJ1-2 TRBV20-1 - CSASGFTF TGCAGTGCTAGCGGGTTCACCTTC
- TRBJ2-1 TRBV29-1 few CSVEGVYNEQFF TGCAGCGTTGAAGGAGTCTACAATGAGCAGTTCTTC
- TRBJ1-2 TRBV7-9 - CASSLSLGQDGYTF TGTGCCAGCAGCTTGAGTCTGGGACAAGATGGCTACACCTTC
- TRBJ2-7 TRBV15 few CATSSTFGVYEQYF TGTGCCACCAGCTCGACGTTTGGGGTCTACGAGCAGTACTTC
- TRBJ2-1 TRBV5-6 - CASSRKGVGEQFF TGTGCCAGCAGCCGAAAGGGTGTGGGCGAGCAGTTCTTC
- TRBJ1-1 TRBV10-3 - CAINSALGRGAPEAFF TGTGCCATAAATTCGGCCCTGGGACGCGGGGCCCCTGAAGCTTTCTTT
- TRBJ1-2 TRBV25-1 - CASSELGMGYTF TGTGCCAGCAGTGAATTAGGGATGGGCTACACCTTC
- TRBJ2-3 TRBV7-2 - CASSSGPGADTQYF TGTGCCAGCAGCTCCGGGCCAGGGGCAGATACGCAGTATTTT
TRBD2 TRBJ2-1 TRBV7-2 - CASSLIAGFYNEQFF TGTGCCAGCAGCCTGATAGCGGGTTTTTACAATGAGCAGTTCTTC
- TRBJ2-3 TRBV6-6 - CASSHGGSDTQYF TGTGCCAGCAGCCATGGGGGGTCCGATACGCAGTATTTT
- TRBJ2-1 TRBV3-1 - CASSRREEQFF TGTGCCAGCAGCAGGCGGGAAGAGCAGTTCTTC
TRBD2 TRBJ2-1 TRBV7-2 - CASSSGLAGLGDEQFF TGTGCCAGCAGCTCGGGGCTAGCGGGATTAGGCGATGAGCAGTTCTTC
TRBD2 TRBJ2-7 TRBV3-1 - CASSQVSSGALEQYF TGTGCCAGCAGCCAAGTGTCTAGCGGGGCTCTCGAGCAGTACTTC
- TRBJ2-1 TRBV29-1 - CSVITGTRNNEQFF TGCAGCGTTATTACCGGGACGAGGAACAATGAGCAGTTCTTC